Following are 22 T cell receptor beta chains from one sample sequenced in a study of T cells after yellow fever vaccination. TCRdb re-called the 5' RACE reads with MiXCR, one entry per CDR3 protein. The profile shows under 40,000 distinct CDR3 sequences, 6.5% to 8% of them singletons. The sample in question was PBMCs, either bulk or a sorted T-cell subset (CD4+, CD8+, memory, or dextramer-sorted; not recorded which), obtained on the day of the first yellow fever vaccination. These receptors were taken from a young man who received the YFV17D yellow fever vaccine.

The chain is built from TRBV9 and TRBJ1-2; weak D call: TRBD1 (5 bases). Per the germline V gene, CDR1 is SGDLS and CDR2 is YYNGEE. The CDR3 covers 14 residues. The V end was cut by 0 bases, the J end by 2 bases, with 8 bases between. The CDR3 bases are TGTGCCAGCAGCGTAGATCCAGGGAACTATGGCTACACCTTC. Residues: CASSVDPGNYGYTF.

This clonotype came up many times. The chain recombines TRBV5-1 with TRBJ1-2; 10 bases are a match to TRBD1. Per the germline V gene, CDR1 is SGHRS and CDR2 is YFSETQ. This CDR3 has 15 amino acids. Trimming removed 2 bases from V and 6 bases from J; junction bases left unmatched: 7. CDR3 nucleotides: TGCGCCAGCAGCTTCGGACAGGGGGAAAGGGATGGCTACACCTTC. It yields the protein CASSFGQGERDGYTF. The full variable domain, with the rest looked up from reference TRBV5-1 and TRBJ1-2, is KAGVTQTPRYLIKTRGQQVTLSCSPISGHRSVSWYQQTPGQGLQFLFEYFSETQRNKGNFPGRFSGRQFSNSRSEMNVSTLELGDSALYLCASSFGQGERDGYTFGSGTRLTVV.

This clonotype was seen at least ten times. The genes are TRBV12-3 or TRBV12-4 and TRBJ2-1, with 10 bases fitting TRBD1. V lost 5 bases, J lost 2 bases, and 6 bases stayed unmatched. CDR3 length: 16 residues. In nucleotides, the CDR3 is TGTGCCAGCAGTCCAAACGGACAGGGGGCCTACAATGAGCAGTTCTTC. Protein: CASSPNGQGAYNEQFF.

This clonotype was counted many times. The chain employs TRBV7-9 and TRBJ1-1; 7 bases are a match to TRBD1. This CDR3 comprises 13 residues. Trimming at V came to 5 bases and at J to 5 bases, leaving 5 bases not matched to a gene. CDR1 and CDR2 from the germline V gene are SEHNR and FQNEAQ (reference sequence). CDR3 region: CASSAQGETEAFF. CDR3 sequence (DNA): TGTGCCAGCAGCGCGCAGGGGGAAACTGAAGCTTTCTTT.

This clonotype was counted ten times or more. J is TRBJ1-3 and V is TRBV5-1; D is undetermined. Germline V gene sequence: CDR1 SGHRS, CDR2 YFSETQ. The CDR3 is made up of 14 amino acids. V was clipped by 0 bases and J by 0 bases, with 4 bases between them. CDR3 residues: CASSLGASGNTIYF. The CDR3 DNA is TGCGCCAGCAGCTTGGGTGCCTCTGGAAACACCATATATTTT.

There are many counts of this clonotype. The CDR3 protein is CASTPRVDSPLHF. The CDR3 nucleotides are TGTGCCAGCACCCCAAGGGTAGACTCACCCCTCCACTTT. This chain joins TRBV7-2 and TRBJ1-6, with D unclear. The V gene lost 7 bases and the J gene lost 10 bases, with 14 bases spanning the gap. The length of the CDR3 is 13 residues. CDR1 SGHTA and CDR2 FQGNSA come from the germline V gene.

This clonotype was seen at least ten times. The chain joins TRBV7-9 to TRBJ2-2; no definite D call. Per the germline V gene, CDR1 is SEHNR and CDR2 is FQNEAQ (reference sequence). Trimming stripped 3 bases from V and 6 bases from J, with 5 bases between. This CDR3 is 12 amino acids long. CDR3 protein: CASSLGSGELFF. As DNA, the CDR3 is TGTGCCAGCAGCTTGGGATCCGGGGAGCTGTTTTTT.

The table lists this clonotype with many counts. This chain uses TRBV6-2 or TRBV6-3 with TRBJ1-5; D perhaps matches TRBD1 (5 bases). The V gene lost 5 bases and the J gene lost 4 bases, with 12 bases spanning the gap. Per the germline V gene, CDR1 is MNHEY and CDR2 is SVGEGT. This CDR3 is 14 amino acids long. The CDR3 is CASSPQGGNQPQHF. In nucleotides, the CDR3 is TGTGCCAGCAGTCCTCAGGGTGGGAATCAGCCCCAGCATTTT.

This clonotype is medium-sized (0.01 to 0.1%) by share. The chain carries TRBV7-9 and TRBJ1-1; the D gene is possibly TRBD1 (5 bases). The CDR3 consists of 12 residues. V was clipped by 5 bases and J by 5 bases, with 9 bases between them. CDR1 and CDR2 (germline): SEHNR, FQNEAQ (reference sequence). CDR3 nucleotide sequence: TGTGCCAGCAGCCCCGGACAAACTGAAGCTTTCTTT. Translating gives CASSPGQTEAFF.

Turning to this clonotype: With a much larger clone just one base away, this may be a read error. This sequence joins TRBV18 and TRBJ2-1; possible D gene TRBD1, 5 bases. Germline V gene lookup returns CDR1 KGHSH and CDR2 LQKENI. The CDR3 runs to 14 residues. The CDR3 nucleotides read TGTGCCAGCTTACCACCCAGACAGCTAAATGAGCAGTTCTTC. Translating it yields CASLPPRQLNEQFF.

This clonotype was recorded many times. This chain connects TRBV24-1 to TRBJ2-1, with 8 positions matching TRBD2. The CDR3 contains 14 residues. The germline CDR1 and CDR2 sequences are KGHDR and SFDVKD. The V segment lost 4 bases and the J segment 9 bases; nucleotides outside the gene matches: 7. In DNA, the CDR3 is TGTGCCACCAGTGACCCTCGGACTAGCATTGAGCAGTTCTTC. Its protein is CATSDPRTSIEQFF.

This clonotype has ten or more counts. The chain combines TRBV18 with TRBJ1-1; D is ambiguous. Trimming left V 1 base short and J 4 bases short, with 10 bases between. CDR1 KGHSH and CDR2 LQKENI come from the germline V gene. The CDR3 consists of 14 residues. The CDR3 nucleotides are TGTGCCAGCTCACCACTTTCGGACCTCACTGAAGCTTTCTTT. Translation: CASSPLSDLTEAFF.

This clonotype was seen more than once but under ten times. The chain couples TRBV30 to TRBJ1-6; no definite D call. V dropped 5 bases and J dropped 7 bases, with 12 bases sitting between them. This CDR3 is built from 13 residues. Germline V lookup: CDR1 GTSNPN, CDR2 SVGIG (reference sequence). The DNA for the CDR3 is TGTGCCTGGGAAGGGCAGCCCAATTCACCCCTCCACTTT. This codes for CAWEGQPNSPLHF.

The V and J genes are TRBV5-6 and TRBJ1-5; D uncertain. The CDR3 is made up of 15 amino acids. V was pared by 3 bases and J by 4 bases, with 14 bases between. Looked up from germline, CDR1 is SGHDT and CDR2 is YYEEEE. Written as DNA, the CDR3 is TGTGCCAGCAGCTCGTGGAGTTTTTGGAATCAGCCCCAGCATTTT. Amino acid sequence: CASSSWSFWNQPQHF.

This clonotype was recorded many times. The J gene is TRBJ2-2, the V gene TRBV20-1; no definite D call. The CDR3 has 14 residues. The germline V gene has CDR1 DFQATT and CDR2 SNEGSKA (reference sequence). V lost 0 bases and J 0 bases, leaving 5 bases between the germline ends. The CDR3 loop reads CSARDSSNTGELFF. CDR3 nucleotides: TGCAGTGCTAGAGACTCATCGAACACCGGGGAGCTGTTTTTT.

In the case of this clonotype: Given a much more abundant clone one base away, this may be a read error. This chain links TRBV5-1 with TRBJ2-3; the D gene is possibly TRBD1 (6 bases). The germline V and J ends were trimmed by 2 bases and 5 bases, with 15 bases remaining between them. Per germline, CDR1 SGHRS and CDR2 YFSETQ. The CDR3 totals 15 residues. The CDR3 region is CASSLPTGTRDTQYF. The CDR3 coding sequence is TGCGCCAGCAGCTTACCTACAGGGACCAGAGATACGCAGTATTTT.

This clonotype was counted at least ten times. The chain links TRBV4-3 to TRBJ2-3, with D hard to call. Germline V gene sequence: CDR1 LGHNA, CDR2 YSLEER. This CDR3 comprises 13 residues. Trimming removed 3 bases from V and 0 bases from J, with 4 bases in between. The CDR3 DNA reads TGCGCCAGCAGCCACCTTAGCACAGATACGCAGTATTTT. Translated: CASSHLSTDTQYF.

This clonotype was observed at least ten times. The gene calls are TRBV5-6 and TRBJ2-2; D gene unclear. The CDR3 loop spans 12 amino acids. V gave up 2 bases and J gave up 6 bases, with 5 bases separating them. Germline V gene data show CDR1 as SGHDT and CDR2 as YYEEEE. Here the CDR3 DNA reads TGTGCCAGCAGCTTAACGGCCGGGGAGCTGTTTTTT. It specifies CASSLTAGELFF.

This clonotype showed up many times. The V call is TRBV10-3, the J call TRBJ2-1; 12 nucleotides align to TRBD2. Germline-derived CDR1 and CDR2 are ENHRY and SYGVKD. This CDR3 comprises 15 residues. V dropped 4 bases and J dropped 4; count of bases not matched to a gene: 2. As DNA, the CDR3 is TGTGCCATCAGTGGGACTAGCGGGGAATACAATGAGCAGTTCTTC. Amino acid sequence: CAISGTSGEYNEQFF.

This clonotype was recorded at least ten times. The chain carries TRBV6-2 or TRBV6-3 and TRBJ1-4; D remains ambiguous. Germline V gene lookup returns CDR1 MNHEY and CDR2 SVGEGT. With 5 bases removed from V and 6 bases from J, the gap between germline ends came to 7 bases. This CDR3 has 12 residues. Here the CDR3 DNA reads TGTGCCAGCAGTCCCGCGGATGAAAAACTGTTTTTT. It encodes CASSPADEKLFF.

This clonotype was observed many times. The chain recombines TRBV12-3 or TRBV12-4 with TRBJ2-7; 9 bases align to TRBD1. The ends lost 1 base at V and 3 bases at J; junction bases unmatched: 4. The CDR3 runs to 15 residues. CDR3 residues: CASSLVGQGFYEQYF. As DNA, the CDR3 is TGTGCCAGCAGTTTAGTGGGACAGGGCTTCTACGAGCAGTACTTC.

This clonotype turned up a few times. CDR3 nucleotide sequence: TGCAGTGCTCCAAAGACAGGGAGGGATTCACCCCTCCACTTT. Its translation is CSAPKTGRDSPLHF. The gene calls are TRBV20-1 and TRBJ1-6, with 7 bases lining up with TRBD1. The CDR3 sequence is 14 residues long. Trimming took 5 bases from V and 8 from J; bases not matched to a gene: 9. Germline V gene data show CDR1 as DFQATT and CDR2 as SNEGSKA (reference sequence).